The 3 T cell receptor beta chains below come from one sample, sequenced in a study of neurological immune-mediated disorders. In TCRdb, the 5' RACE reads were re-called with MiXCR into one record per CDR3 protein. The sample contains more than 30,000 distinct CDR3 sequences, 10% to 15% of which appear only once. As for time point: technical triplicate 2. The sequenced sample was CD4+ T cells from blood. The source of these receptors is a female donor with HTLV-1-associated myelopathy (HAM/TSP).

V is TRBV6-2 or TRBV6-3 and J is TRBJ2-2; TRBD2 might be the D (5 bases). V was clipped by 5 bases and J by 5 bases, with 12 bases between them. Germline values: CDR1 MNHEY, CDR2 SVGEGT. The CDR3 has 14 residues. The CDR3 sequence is CASSPPSPTGELFF. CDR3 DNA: TGTGCCAGCAGTCCCCCTAGCCCTACCGGGGAGCTGTTTTTT.

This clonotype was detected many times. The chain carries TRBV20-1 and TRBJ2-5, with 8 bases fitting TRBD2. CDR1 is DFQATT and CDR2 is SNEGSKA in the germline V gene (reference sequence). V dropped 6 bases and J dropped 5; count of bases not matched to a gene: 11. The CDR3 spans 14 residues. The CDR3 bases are TGCAGTGCCCCCACCGGGGGGGCTAGGGAGACCCAGTACTTC. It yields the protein CSAPTGGARETQYF.

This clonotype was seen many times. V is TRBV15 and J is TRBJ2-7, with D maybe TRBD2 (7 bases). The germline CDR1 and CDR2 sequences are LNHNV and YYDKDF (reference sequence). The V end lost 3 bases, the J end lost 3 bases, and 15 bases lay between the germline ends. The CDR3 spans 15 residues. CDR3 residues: CATSRAGALNYEQYF. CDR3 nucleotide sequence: TGTGCCACCAGCAGGGCGGGGGCTTTGAACTACGAGCAGTACTTC.